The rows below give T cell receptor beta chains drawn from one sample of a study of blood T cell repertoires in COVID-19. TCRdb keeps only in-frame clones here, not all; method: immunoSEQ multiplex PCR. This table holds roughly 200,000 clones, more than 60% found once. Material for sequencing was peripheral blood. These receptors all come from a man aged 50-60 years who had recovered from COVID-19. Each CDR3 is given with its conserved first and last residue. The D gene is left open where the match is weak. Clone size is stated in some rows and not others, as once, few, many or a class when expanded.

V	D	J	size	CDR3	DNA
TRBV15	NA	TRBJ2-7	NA	CATSRSTGNEQYF	TGTGCCACCAGCAGATCAACGGGGAACGAGCAGTACTTC
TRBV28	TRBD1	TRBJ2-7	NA	CASSRDRVSYEQYF	TGTGCCAGCAGCCGGGACAGGGTCTCCTACGAGCAGTACTTC
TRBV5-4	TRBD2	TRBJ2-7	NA	CASSLAYGTSGRNREQYF	TGTGCCAGCAGCTTGGCTTACGGGACTAGCGGGAGAAACCGCGAGCAGTACTTC
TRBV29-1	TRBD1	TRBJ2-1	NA	CSVVGQGGYNEQFF	TGCAGCGTTGTGGGACAGGGAGGCTACAATGAGCAGTTCTTC
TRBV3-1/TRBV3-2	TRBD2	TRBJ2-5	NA	CASSKSGGTQYF	TGTGCCAGCAGCAAGTCGGGAGGGACCCAGTACTTC
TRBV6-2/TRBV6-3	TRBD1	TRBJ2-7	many	CASSYHRGRHLFYEQYF	TGTGCCAGCAGTTACCACAGGGGGCGCCACTTATTCTACGAGCAGTACTTC
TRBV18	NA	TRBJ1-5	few	CASSPEVLGSQHF	TGTGCCAGCTCACCCGAGGTACTTGGGTCCCAGCATTTT
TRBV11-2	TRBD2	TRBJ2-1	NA	CASSLAGVRNEQFF	TGTGCCAGCAGCCTAGCGGGAGTGCGCAATGAGCAGTTCTTC
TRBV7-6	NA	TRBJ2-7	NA	CASSLFTSSYEQYF	TGTGCCAGCAGCTTATTTACCAGCTCCTACGAGCAGTACTTC
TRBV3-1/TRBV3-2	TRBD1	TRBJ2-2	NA	CASQNPGQGVPRELFF	TGTGCCAGCCAAAACCCAGGACAGGGGGTGCCCCGGGAGCTGTTTTTT
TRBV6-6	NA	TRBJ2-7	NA	CASSYPDRTYEQYF	TGTGCCAGCAGTTACCCCGACAGAACCTACGAGCAGTACTTC
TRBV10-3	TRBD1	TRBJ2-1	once	CAIGAGQGDNEQFF	TGTGCCATCGGAGCGGGACAGGGGGACAATGAGCAGTTCTTC
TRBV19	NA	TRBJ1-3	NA	CASSMETGNTIYF	TGTGCCAGTAGTATGGAGACTGGAAACACCATATATTTT
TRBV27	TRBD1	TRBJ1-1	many	CASSSDRAQNTEAFF	TGTGCCAGCAGTTCGGACAGGGCTCAGAACACTGAAGCTTTCTTT
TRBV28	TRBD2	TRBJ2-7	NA	CASSRPSFAGVPYEQYF	TGTGCCAGCAGTCGGCCATCATTTGCGGGAGTCCCCTACGAGCAGTACTTC
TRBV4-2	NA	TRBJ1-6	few	CASSQVGEYNSPLHF	TGTGCCAGCAGCCAAGTGGGAGAGTATAATTCACCCCTCCACTTT
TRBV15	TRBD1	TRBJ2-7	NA	CATSPGDRDEQYF	TGTGCCACCAGCCCTGGGGACAGGGACGAGCAGTACTTC
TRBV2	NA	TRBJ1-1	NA	CASRDHGVVNTEAFF	TGTGCCAGCAGGGACCACGGGGTAGTGAACACTGAAGCTTTCTTT
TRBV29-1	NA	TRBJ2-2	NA	CSVVPQDTANTGELFF	TGCAGCGTTGTGCCCCAGGACACAGCGAACACCGGGGAGCTGTTTTTT
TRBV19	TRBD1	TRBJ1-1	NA	CASEKTGVIGMNTEAFF	TGTGCCAGTGAGAAAACAGGGGTAATCGGGATGAACACTGAAGCTTTCTTT
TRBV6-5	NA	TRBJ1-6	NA	CASSFRANSPLHF	TGTGCCAGCAGTTTCAGGGCCAATTCACCCCTCCACTTT
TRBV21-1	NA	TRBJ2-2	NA	CASSKDTGGGTGELFF	TGTGCCAGCAGCAAAGACACAGGGGGCGGCACCGGGGAGCTGTTTTTT
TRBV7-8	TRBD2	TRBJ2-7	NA	CASSLAGLAGVQYF	TGTGCCAGCAGCTTAGCGGGACTAGCGGGCGTGCAGTACTTC
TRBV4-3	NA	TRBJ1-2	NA	CASSQPGLGYGYTF	TGCGCCAGCAGCCAACCGGGACTGGGCTATGGCTACACCTTC
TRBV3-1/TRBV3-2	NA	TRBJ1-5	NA	CASSATQRGHSNQPQHF	TGTGCCAGCAGCGCGACCCAAAGGGGACATAGCAATCAGCCCCAGCATTTT
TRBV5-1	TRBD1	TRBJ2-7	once	CASSQTGGNREQYF	TGCGCCAGCAGTCAAACAGGGGGGAATCGGGAGCAGTACTTC
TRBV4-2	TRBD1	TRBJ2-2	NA	CASSKGQGATNTGELFF	TGTGCCAGCAGCAAGGGTCAGGGGGCAACGAACACCGGGGAGCTGTTTTTT
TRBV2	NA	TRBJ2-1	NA	CASSEVEEQFF	TGTGCCAGCAGTGAGGTCGAGGAGCAGTTCTTC
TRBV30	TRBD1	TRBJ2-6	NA	CAWSLNLIWEEGANGANVLTF	TGTGCCTGGAGTCTTAATCTGATATGGGAAGAGGGGGCGAACGGGGCCAACGTCCTGACTTTC